This TCR beta chain was recovered during a study of vaccination effects on CD4 cells after COVID-19. Comment on this clone: The antigen remains undetermined.

Once cultured for 10 days, the cells underwent separation to obtain CD4+ T cells. V lost 4 bases and J lost 3, with 16 bases in between. The germline V gene encodes CDR1 MGHRA and CDR2 YSYEKL. The CDR3 consists of 15 residues. Some clones are missing from TCRdb's copy, which holds only in-frame ones; the method was immunoSEQ multiplex PCR. Seen here are tens of thousands of clones, 65% to 80% observed once, and the top ten hold 3%. This rearrangement joins TRBV4-1 to TRBJ2-7, with D uncertain. The TCR originated in a human donor who received a COVID-19 vaccine. Here the sequenced sample was CD4+ T cells from PBMCs cultured without peptide, taken before COVID-19 vaccination. The CDR3 is CASSLLALGRYEQYF. The CDR3, as DNA: TGCGCCAGCAGCCTTTTGGCCTTGGGCCGCTACGAGCAGTACTTC.